The 24 T cell receptor beta chains below come from one sample, sequenced in a study of blood T cell repertoires in COVID-19. Here immunoSEQ multiplex PCR was the method, and the copy in TCRdb shows in-frame clones only, minus some. The table includes some 10,000 clones, roughly 88% detected once. Sequencing used peripheral blood. These TCRs come from a human donor in a cohort sampled during active COVID-19.

The rearrangement links TRBV28 to TRBJ2-1; D possibly corresponds to TRBD2 (5 bases). The V gene lost 1 base and the J gene lost 2 bases, with 9 bases spanning the gap. There are 15 residues in the CDR3. The germline gives CDR1 MDHEN, CDR2 SYDVKM. The CDR3 region has the DNA TGTGCCAGCAGTTTATTCCGGGGAACCTACAATGAGCAGTTCTTC. Translation: CASSLFRGTYNEQFF.

This clone was seen a few times. The genes are TRBV9 and TRBJ2-1, with D perhaps TRBD2 (6 bases). CDR1 and CDR2 from the germline V gene are SGDLS and YYNGEE. The CDR3 is 15 amino acids. Trimming left V 0 bases short and J 5 bases short, with 12 bases between. The CDR3 sequence: CASSVEGSGNNEQFF. CDR3 bases: TGTGCCAGCAGCGTAGAGGGTAGCGGTAACAATGAGCAGTTCTTC.

The chain links TRBV6-4 to TRBJ2-1; D is perhaps TRBD2 (6 bases). V was trimmed by 10 bases and J by 5 bases, leaving 18 bases between them. CDR1 MRHNA and CDR2 SNTAGT come from the germline V gene. The CDR3 extends over 14 amino acids. The CDR3 DNA sequence: TGTGCCAACACCGGGAGCATCGAGGACAATGAGCAGTTCTTC. It yields the protein CANTGSIEDNEQFF.

This chain connects TRBV12-3 or TRBV12-4 to TRBJ2-7; D gene uncertain. V lost 4 bases and J 0 bases, leaving 7 bases between the germline ends. The CDR3 is made up of 13 amino acids. In DNA, the CDR3 is TGTGCCAGCAGTTCGCTGGCCTCCTACGAGCAGTACTTC. Translated: CASSSLASYEQYF.

The chain employs TRBV7-2 and TRBJ1-2; TRBD1 is a possible D gene (5 bases). V lost 0 bases and J lost 4, with 12 bases in between. Germline V lookup: CDR1 SGHTA, CDR2 FQGNSA. The CDR3 has 15 amino acids. CDR3 nucleotides: TGTGCCAGCAGCTTAGCAGGGGATGTCGGCTATGGCTACACCTTC. Translation: CASSLAGDVGYGYTF.

This CDR3 reads CASQLRDSLNTEAFF. DNA of the CDR3: TGTGCCAGCCAACTGAGGGACAGTCTTAACACTGAAGCTTTCTTT. The chain carries TRBV19 and TRBJ1-1, with 7 bases aligning to TRBD1. Germline V CDR1 and CDR2: LNHDA, SQIVND (reference sequence). With 9 bases clipped from V and 2 bases from J, the junction kept 12 bases outside the gene matches. The CDR3 length is 15 residues.

The chain carries TRBV6-6 and TRBJ1-2; 8 bases match TRBD1. The J segment lost 4 bases and the V segment lost 8 bases, leaving 6 bases of the junction unmatched. CDR3 length: 13 amino acids. Per germline, CDR1 MNHNY and CDR2 SVGAGI (reference sequence). The CDR3 bases are TGTGCCAGCCGGGGACAGGACCTCTATGGCTACACCTTC. This encodes CASRGQDLYGYTF.

The chain joins TRBV28 to TRBJ2-7; 10 bases match TRBD2. The CDR3 spans 12 residues. V was clipped by 11 bases and J by 2 bases; unmatched bases: 3. Germline V gene sequence: CDR1 MDHEN, CDR2 SYDVKM. CDR3 protein: CASSGRPYEQYF. The CDR3 DNA sequence: TGTGCCTCTAGCGGGAGACCCTACGAGCAGTACTTC.

The chain combines TRBV28 with TRBJ2-7, with 7 bases fitting TRBD2. Unmatched junction bases numbered 10, after V lost 6 bases and J lost 2 bases. This CDR3 comprises 15 residues. CDR1 and CDR2 (germline): MDHEN, SYDVKM. In nucleotides, the CDR3 is TGTGCCAGCAGCGCTTGGACTAGTGGGGCCTACGAGCAGTACTTC. It yields the protein CASSAWTSGAYEQYF.

The genes are TRBV19 and TRBJ1-2; the D gene is possibly TRBD1 (5 bases). The CDR3 is 15 amino acids. Between the trimmed V and J ends, which lost 7 bases and 2 bases, there was a span of 17 bases. Germline V gives CDR1 LNHDA, CDR2 SQIVND (reference sequence). The CDR3 loop is CASTPLGRGNYGYTF. The CDR3 region has the DNA TGTGCCAGTACCCCCTTGGGACGGGGGAACTATGGCTACACCTTC. The full variable domain, completed using reference TRBV19 and TRBJ1-2, is DGGITQSPKYLFRKEGQNVTLSCEQNLNHDAMYWYRQDPGQGLRLIYYSQIVNDFQKGDIAEGYSVSREKKESFPLTVTSAQKNPTAFYLCASTPLGRGNYGYTFGSGTRLTVV.

The chain couples TRBV18 to TRBJ2-1; TRBD2 agrees at 8 bases. V shed 2 bases, J shed 7 bases, and the junction held 7 bases outside the gene matches. Germline-derived CDR1 and CDR2 are KGHSH and LQKENI. This CDR3 region has 15 residues. The CDR3, as DNA: TGTGCCAGCTCACCAAGTCCGGGACTAGGGAATGAGCAGTTCTTC. Translated, it gives CASSPSPGLGNEQFF. The full variable domain, rest sourced from reference TRBV18 and TRBJ2-1, is NAGVMQNPRHLVRRRGQEARLRCSPMKGHSHVYWYRQLPEEGLKFMVYLQKENIIDESGMPKERFSAEFPKEGPSILRIQQVVRGDSAAYFCASSPSPGLGNEQFFGPGTRLTVL.

The gene calls are TRBV7-2 and TRBJ2-1; 11 bases are shared with TRBD2. This CDR3 has 17 amino acids. With V trimmed by 5 bases and J by 0 bases, 6 bases remained unmatched. In germline, CDR1 is SGHTA, CDR2 FQGNSA. In DNA, the CDR3 is TGTGCCAGCAGCCCAGGACTAGCGGGTATCTCCTACAATGAGCAGTTCTTC. Translation: CASSPGLAGISYNEQFF.

V gene TRBV28 combines with J gene TRBJ2-7, with TRBD2 matching 7 bases. Losses at the gene ends were 7 bases for V and 3 bases for J; bases not matched to a gene: 9. The CDR3 has 14 residues. Germline values: CDR1 MDHEN, CDR2 SYDVKM. The CDR3 spells CASTTAGEGYEQYF. As DNA, the CDR3 is TGTGCCAGCACCACCGCCGGGGAGGGCTACGAGCAGTACTTC.

This clone was observed once. This chain links TRBV7-2 with TRBJ1-1; no firm D call. V lost 3 bases and J 1 base, leaving 9 bases between the germline ends. The V gene's germline CDR1 is SGHTA and CDR2 FQGNSA. There are 14 residues in the CDR3. CDR3 DNA sequence: TGTGCCAGCAGCTTCCCCCCAGGGAACACTGAAGCTTTCTTT. This codes for CASSFPPGNTEAFF.

The rearrangement joins TRBV12-3 or TRBV12-4 to TRBJ2-1; D tentatively fits TRBD1 or TRBD2 (5 bases each). Trimming removed 6 bases at V and 8 bases at J, with 11 bases between. The CDR3 sequence is 12 residues long. CDR3 residues: CASSLLGDEQFF. CDR3 DNA sequence: TGTGCCAGCAGCTTACTAGGGGATGAGCAGTTCTTC.

The V and J genes are TRBV19 and TRBJ2-2; 7 nucleotides agree with TRBD1. The CDR3 sequence is 14 residues long. Germline V gene sequence: CDR1 LNHDA, CDR2 SQIVND (reference sequence). The V segment lost 10 bases and the J segment 4 bases; nucleotides outside the gene matches: 9. CDR3: CATSEGAGTGELFF. The CDR3 region has the DNA TGTGCCACCTCCGAGGGGGCGGGCACCGGGGAGCTGTTTTTT.

The rearrangement links TRBV29-1 to TRBJ2-7, with D maybe TRBD1 (6 bases). Germline loops: CDR1 SQVTM, CDR2 ANQGSEA. Trimming left V 5 bases short and J 0 bases short, with 14 bases between. The CDR3 consists of 14 residues. The CDR3 DNA sequence: TGCAGCGTTCGGGACACCTCGCGCTCCTACGAGCAGTACTTC. It encodes CSVRDTSRSYEQYF.

The V and J genes are TRBV27 and TRBJ2-3, with TRBD1 as a possible D gene (5 bases). Germline assignment: CDR1 MNHEY and CDR2 SMNVEV (reference sequence). V was trimmed by 3 bases and J by 6 bases, leaving 13 bases between them. CDR3 length equals 14 residues. The CDR3 region is CASSFIGQGDTQYF. Here the CDR3 DNA reads TGTGCCAGCAGTTTTATCGGGCAGGGTGATACGCAGTATTTT.

The rearrangement uses TRBV30 and TRBJ2-7; D perhaps matches TRBD2 (6 bases). The V gene's germline CDR1 is GTSNPN and CDR2 SVGIG (reference sequence). Deletions cut 1 base from V and 2 bases from J, with 12 bases between. The CDR3 has 14 amino acids. CDR3 DNA sequence: TGTGCCTGGAGTGGGGGAGGAGGAACCTACGAGCAGTACTTC. Residues: CAWSGGGGTYEQYF. The variable domain in full, completed from reference TRBV30 and TRBJ2-7, reads SQTIHQWPATLVQPVGSPLSLECTVEGTSNPNLYWYRQAAGRGLQLLFYSVGIGQISSEVPQNLSASRPQDRQFILSSKKLLLSDSGFYLCAWSGGGGTYEQYFGPGTRLTVT.

The V and J genes are TRBV6-5 and TRBJ2-7; perhaps TRBD2 as D (6 bases). Trimming stripped 7 bases from V and 0 bases from J, with 7 bases between. The germline V gene encodes CDR1 MNHEY and CDR2 SVGAGI. The CDR3 is 12 amino acids. CDR3 bases: TGTGCCAGCACCGGGAGCTCCTACGAGCAGTACTTC. This gives the protein CASTGSSYEQYF.

The chain is built from TRBV11-2 and TRBJ2-1; the D gene is possibly TRBD2 (6 bases). The CDR3 loop spans 16 amino acids. From germline, CDR1 is SGHAT and CDR2 FQNNGV. V shed 5 bases and J shed 6 bases, with 20 bases lying between them. In DNA form, the CDR3 reads TGTGCCAGCAGCGCTGGGCGGGGCCGGCGAGGCAATGAGCAGTTCTTC. Residues: CASSAGRGRRGNEQFF.

This chain uses TRBV6-5 with TRBJ2-6; D is uncertain. V gave up 2 bases and J gave up 3 bases, with 11 bases separating them. Germline-derived CDR1 and CDR2 are MNHEY and SVGAGI. The CDR3 consists of 16 residues. This CDR3 reads CASSYTGAGGANVLTF. The CDR3, as DNA: TGTGCCAGCAGTTACACGGGTGCTGGTGGGGCCAACGTCCTGACTTTC.

This rearrangement joins TRBV6-2 or TRBV6-3 to TRBJ2-7; perhaps TRBD2 as D (5 bases). Trimming cost V 2 bases and J 0 bases, with 20 bases left between them. This CDR3 is 18 amino acids long. The germline V gene has CDR1 MNHEY and CDR2 SVGEGT. CDR3 DNA sequence: TGTGCCAGCAGTTACGCTTTTCTTAGGAGGTTAACCTCCTACGAGCAGTACTTC. Protein: CASSYAFLRRLTSYEQYF.

The chain recombines TRBV30 with TRBJ1-4, with TRBD1 as a possible D gene (5 bases). Trimming pared 2 bases from V and 11 bases from J, leaving 15 bases between. Germline loops: CDR1 GTSNPN, CDR2 SVGIG (reference sequence). The CDR3 totals 13 residues. In DNA form, the CDR3 reads TGTGCCTGGAGTCCCCGGGGAGGGGAGAAACTGTTTTTT. Amino acids: CAWSPRGGEKLFF.